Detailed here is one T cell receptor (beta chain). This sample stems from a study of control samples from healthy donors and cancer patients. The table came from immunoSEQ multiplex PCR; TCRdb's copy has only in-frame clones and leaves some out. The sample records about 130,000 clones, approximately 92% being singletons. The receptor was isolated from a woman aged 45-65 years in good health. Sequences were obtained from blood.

The CDR3 bases are TGTGCCAGAAGCTCAACAGGGGGCGCGGGCACTGAAGCTTTCTTT. Translated, it gives CARSSTGGAGTEAFF. This sequence joins TRBV7-5 and TRBJ1-1; the table's TRBD1 call for D was not verified on the DNA. TRBV7-5 is tagged as a pseudogene. The CDR3 length is 15 residues.